The entry below gives a single T cell receptor beta chain sequence along with its context. Antigen specificity is unknown. The data originate from a study of T cell responses to AZD1222 COVID-19 vaccine. Study-wide points: Clonal diversity was possibly underestimated, and white British individuals and females predominated among donors. Sampled repertoires all dated from after the peak T cell response.

Libraries were prepared by immunoSEQ multiplex PCR; TCRdb keeps only in-frame clonotypes and omits some of them. The repertoire holds some 140,000 clones, with about 92% as singletons. Per the germline V gene, CDR1 is SNHLY and CDR2 is FYNNEI. V was pared by 7 bases and J by 2 bases, with 6 bases between. The CDR3 sequence is 11 residues long. The chain employs TRBV2 and TRBJ2-7; no firm D call. This sequence originates from an adult in good health. The specimen comprised peripheral blood, sampled on day 0 of AZD1222 vaccination. The DNA for the CDR3 is TGTGCCAGCAATCTAGCCTACGAGCAGTACTTC. It translates to CASNLAYEQYF.